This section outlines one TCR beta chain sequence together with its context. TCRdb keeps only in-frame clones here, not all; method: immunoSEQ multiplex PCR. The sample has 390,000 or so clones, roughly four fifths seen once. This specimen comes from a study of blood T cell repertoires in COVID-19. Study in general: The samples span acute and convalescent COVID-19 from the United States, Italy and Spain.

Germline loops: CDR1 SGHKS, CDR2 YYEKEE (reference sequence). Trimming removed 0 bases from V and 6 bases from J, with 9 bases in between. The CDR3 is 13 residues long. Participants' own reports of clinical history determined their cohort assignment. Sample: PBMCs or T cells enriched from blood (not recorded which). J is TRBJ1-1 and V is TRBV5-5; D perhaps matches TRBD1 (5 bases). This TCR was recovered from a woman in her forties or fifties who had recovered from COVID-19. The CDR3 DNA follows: TGTGCCAGCAGCTTGGTCCAGGGATCTGAAGCTTTCTTT. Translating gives CASSLVQGSEAFF.